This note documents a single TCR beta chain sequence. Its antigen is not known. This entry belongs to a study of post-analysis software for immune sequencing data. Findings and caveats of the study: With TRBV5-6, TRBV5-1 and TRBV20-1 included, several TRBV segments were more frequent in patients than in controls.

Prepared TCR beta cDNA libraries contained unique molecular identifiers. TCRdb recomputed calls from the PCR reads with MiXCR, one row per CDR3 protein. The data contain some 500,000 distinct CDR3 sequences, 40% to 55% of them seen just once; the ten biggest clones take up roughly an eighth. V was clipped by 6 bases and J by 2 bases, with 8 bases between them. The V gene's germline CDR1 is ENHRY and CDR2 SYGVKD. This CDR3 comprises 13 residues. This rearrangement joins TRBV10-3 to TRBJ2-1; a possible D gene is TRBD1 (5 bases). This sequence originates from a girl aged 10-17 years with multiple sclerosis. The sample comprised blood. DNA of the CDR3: TGTGCCATCAGGGACATGCCCTACAATGAGCAGTTCTTC. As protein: CAIRDMPYNEQFF.